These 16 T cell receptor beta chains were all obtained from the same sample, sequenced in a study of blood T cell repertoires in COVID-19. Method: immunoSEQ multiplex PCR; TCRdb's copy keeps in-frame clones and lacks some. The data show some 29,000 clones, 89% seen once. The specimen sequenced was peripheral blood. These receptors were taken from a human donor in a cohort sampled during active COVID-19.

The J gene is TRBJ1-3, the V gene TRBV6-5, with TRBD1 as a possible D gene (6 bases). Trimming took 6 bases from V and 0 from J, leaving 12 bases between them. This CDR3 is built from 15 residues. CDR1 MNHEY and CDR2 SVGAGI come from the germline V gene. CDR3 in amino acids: CASSPGHSSGNTIYF. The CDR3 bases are TGTGCCAGCAGCCCGGGACATAGCTCTGGAAACACCATATATTTT.

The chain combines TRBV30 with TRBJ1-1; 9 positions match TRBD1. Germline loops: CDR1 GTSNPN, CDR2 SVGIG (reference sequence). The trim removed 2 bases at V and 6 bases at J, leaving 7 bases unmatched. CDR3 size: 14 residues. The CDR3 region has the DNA TGTGCCTGGAGTTTCACAGGGGGCTACGCTGAAGCTTTCTTT. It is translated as CAWSFTGGYAEAFF.

The CDR3 region has the DNA TGTGCCAGCAGCCCCACCTCGAAGAGCTACTCCTACAATGAGCAGTTCTTC. This sequence encodes CASSPTSKSYSYNEQFF. V and J are TRBV5-5 and TRBJ2-1; D is unclear. V lost 4 bases to trimming and J lost 0 bases, with 17 bases between them. CDR3 length: 17 amino acids. The V gene's germline CDR1 is SGHKS and CDR2 YYEKEE (reference sequence).

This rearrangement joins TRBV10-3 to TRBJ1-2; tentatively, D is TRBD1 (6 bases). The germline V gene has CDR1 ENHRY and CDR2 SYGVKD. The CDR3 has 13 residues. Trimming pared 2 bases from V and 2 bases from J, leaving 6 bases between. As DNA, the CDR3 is TGTGCCATCAGTGAGGGACAGAACTATGGCTACACCTTC. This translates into CAISEGQNYGYTF.

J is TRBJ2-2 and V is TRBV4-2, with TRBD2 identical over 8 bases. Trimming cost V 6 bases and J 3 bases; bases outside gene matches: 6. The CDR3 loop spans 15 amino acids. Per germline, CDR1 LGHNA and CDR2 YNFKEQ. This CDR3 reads CASSRGGSDTGELFF. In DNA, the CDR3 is TGTGCCAGCAGTCGCGGGGGGTCCGACACCGGGGAGCTGTTTTTT.

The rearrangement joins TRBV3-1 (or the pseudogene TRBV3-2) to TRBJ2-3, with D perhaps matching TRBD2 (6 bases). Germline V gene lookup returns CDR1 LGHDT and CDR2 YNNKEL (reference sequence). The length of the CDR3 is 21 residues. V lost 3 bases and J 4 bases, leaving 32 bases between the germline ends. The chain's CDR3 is CASSQTLGTFFGGLVSDTQYF. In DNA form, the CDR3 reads TGTGCCAGCAGCCAGACCCTAGGGACTTTCTTTGGGGGTCTGGTGTCAGATACGCAGTATTTT.

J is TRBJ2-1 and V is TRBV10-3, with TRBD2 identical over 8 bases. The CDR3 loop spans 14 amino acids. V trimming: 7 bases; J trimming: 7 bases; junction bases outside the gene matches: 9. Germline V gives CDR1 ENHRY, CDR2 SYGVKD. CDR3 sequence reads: CAITQRGMGNEQFF. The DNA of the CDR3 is TGTGCCATCACCCAGCGGGGGATGGGGAATGAGCAGTTCTTC.

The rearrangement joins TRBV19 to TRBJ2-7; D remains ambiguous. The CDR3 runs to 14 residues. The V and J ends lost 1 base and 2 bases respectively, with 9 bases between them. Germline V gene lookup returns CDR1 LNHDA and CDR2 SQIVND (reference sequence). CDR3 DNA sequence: TGTGCCAGTAGTATAGGGAACAGTCCCTACGAGCAGTACTTC. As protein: CASSIGNSPYEQYF.

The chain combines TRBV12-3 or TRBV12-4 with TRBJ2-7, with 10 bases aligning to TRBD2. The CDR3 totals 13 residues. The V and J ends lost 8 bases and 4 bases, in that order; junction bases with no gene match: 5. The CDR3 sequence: CASQSGGVYEQYF. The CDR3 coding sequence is TGTGCCAGCCAGAGCGGGGGGGTTTACGAGCAGTACTTC.

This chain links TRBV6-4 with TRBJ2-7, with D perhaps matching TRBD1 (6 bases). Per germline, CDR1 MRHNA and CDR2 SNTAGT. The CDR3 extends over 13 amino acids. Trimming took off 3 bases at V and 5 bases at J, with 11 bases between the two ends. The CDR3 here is CASSEQGGNEQYF. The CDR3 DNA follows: TGTGCCAGCAGTGAACAGGGTGGTAACGAGCAGTACTTC.

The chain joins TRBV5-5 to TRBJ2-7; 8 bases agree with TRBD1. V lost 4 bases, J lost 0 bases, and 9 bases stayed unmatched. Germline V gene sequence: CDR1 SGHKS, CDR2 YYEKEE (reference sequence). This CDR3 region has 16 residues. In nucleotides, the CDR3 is TGTGCCAGCAGCCCAGGACAGGGCTACCTCTCCTACGAGCAGTACTTC. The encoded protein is CASSPGQGYLSYEQYF. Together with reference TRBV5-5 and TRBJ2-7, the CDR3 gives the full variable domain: DAGVTQSPTHLIKTRGQQVTLRCSPISGHKSVSWYQQVLGQGPQFIFQYYEKEERGRGNFPDRFSARQFPNYSSELNVNALLLGDSALYLCASSPGQGYLSYEQYFGPGTRLTVT.

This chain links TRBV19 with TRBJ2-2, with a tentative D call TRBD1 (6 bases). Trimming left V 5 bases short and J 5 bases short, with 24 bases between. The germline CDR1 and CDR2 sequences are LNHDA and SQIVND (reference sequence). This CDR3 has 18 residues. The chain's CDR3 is CASSGEYHRGKRTGELFF. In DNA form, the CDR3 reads TGTGCCAGTAGTGGGGAATATCATAGGGGGAAACGGACCGGGGAGCTGTTTTTT.

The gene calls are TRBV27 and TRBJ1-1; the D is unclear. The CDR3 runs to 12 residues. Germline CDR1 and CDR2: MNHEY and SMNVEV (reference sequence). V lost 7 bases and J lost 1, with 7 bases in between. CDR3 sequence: CASKRANTEAFF. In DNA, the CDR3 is TGTGCCAGCAAGAGGGCGAACACTGAAGCTTTCTTT.

The DNA for the CDR3 is TGTGCCAGCAGTCATAGGGGGCTCTCTGGAAACACCATATATTTT. Amino acid sequence: CASSHRGLSGNTIYF. V gene TRBV6-5 combines with J gene TRBJ1-3, with 7 positions matching TRBD1. Germline values: CDR1 MNHEY, CDR2 SVGAGI. V dropped 5 bases and J dropped 0; count of bases not matched to a gene: 4. The CDR3 has 15 residues.

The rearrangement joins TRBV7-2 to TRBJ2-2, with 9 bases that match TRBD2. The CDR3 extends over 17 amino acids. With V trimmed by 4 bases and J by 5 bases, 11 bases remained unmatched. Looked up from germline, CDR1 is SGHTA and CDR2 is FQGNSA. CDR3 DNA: TGTGCCAGCAGCTCGGGCAGATCGGCGGGGGGGACCGGGGAGCTGTTTTTT. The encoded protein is CASSSGRSAGGTGELFF.

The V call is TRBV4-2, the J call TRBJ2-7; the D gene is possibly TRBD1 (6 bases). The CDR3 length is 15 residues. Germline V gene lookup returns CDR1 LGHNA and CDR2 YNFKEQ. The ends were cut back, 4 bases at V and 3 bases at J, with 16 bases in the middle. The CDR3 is CASSRADTGSYEQYF. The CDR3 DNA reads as TGTGCCAGCAGCCGAGCAGATACAGGGAGCTACGAGCAGTACTTC.